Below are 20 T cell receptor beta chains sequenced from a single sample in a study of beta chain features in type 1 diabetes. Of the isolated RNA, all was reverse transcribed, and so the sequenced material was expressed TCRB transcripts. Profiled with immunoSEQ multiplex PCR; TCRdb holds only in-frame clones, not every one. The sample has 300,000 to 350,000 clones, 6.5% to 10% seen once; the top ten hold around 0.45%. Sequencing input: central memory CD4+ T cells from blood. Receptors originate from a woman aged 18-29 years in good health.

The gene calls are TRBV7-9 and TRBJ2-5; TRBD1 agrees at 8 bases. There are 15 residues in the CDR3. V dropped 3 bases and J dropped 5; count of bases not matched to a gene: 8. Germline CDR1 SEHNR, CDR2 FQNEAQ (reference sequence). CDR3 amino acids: CASSFYGQGGETQYF. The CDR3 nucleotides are TGTGCCAGCAGCTTCTACGGACAGGGTGGGGAGACCCAGTACTTC. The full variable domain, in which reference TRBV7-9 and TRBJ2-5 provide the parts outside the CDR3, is DTGVSQNPRHKITKRGQNVTFRCDPISEHNRLYWYRQTLGQGPEFLTYFQNEAQLEKSRLLSDRFSAERPKGSFSTLEIQRTEQGDSAMYLCASSFYGQGGETQYFGPGTRLLVL.

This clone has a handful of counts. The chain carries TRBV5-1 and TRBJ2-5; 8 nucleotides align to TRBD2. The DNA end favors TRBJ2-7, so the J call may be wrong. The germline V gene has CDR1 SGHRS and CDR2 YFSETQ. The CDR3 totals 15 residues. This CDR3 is CASSPSGLEDYEQYF. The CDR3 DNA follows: TGCGCCAGCAGCCCCTCGGGACTAGAAGACTACGAGCAGTACTTC.

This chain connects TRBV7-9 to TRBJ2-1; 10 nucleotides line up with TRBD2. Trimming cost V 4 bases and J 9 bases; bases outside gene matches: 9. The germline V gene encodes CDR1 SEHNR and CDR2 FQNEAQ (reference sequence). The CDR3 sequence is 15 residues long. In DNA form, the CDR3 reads TGTGCCAGCAGCTCCCGGGGGGTAGCGGGAGGTGAGCAGTTCTTC. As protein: CASSSRGVAGGEQFF.

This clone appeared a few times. As DNA, the CDR3 is TGCGCCAGCAGAATAGCGGGTGACCCCTACGAGCAGTACTTC. As protein: CASRIAGDPYEQYF. The V and J genes are TRBV10-2 and TRBJ2-7; 7 bases align to TRBD2. This CDR3 is built from 14 residues. Trimming took 6 bases from V and 2 from J; bases not matched to a gene: 7. The germline CDR1 and CDR2 sequences are WSHSY and SAAADI.

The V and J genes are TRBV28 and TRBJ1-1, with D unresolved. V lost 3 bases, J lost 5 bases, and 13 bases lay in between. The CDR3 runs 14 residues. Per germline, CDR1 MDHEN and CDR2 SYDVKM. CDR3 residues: CASSFHGPRTEAFF. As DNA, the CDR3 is TGTGCCAGCAGTTTTCATGGACCTCGGACTGAAGCTTTCTTT.

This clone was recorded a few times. CDR3 loop: CATNQGSGPYEQYF. The CDR3 DNA reads as TGTGCCACCAACCAGGGTAGCGGGCCCTACGAGCAGTACTTC. The chain links TRBV7-2 to TRBJ2-7; 7 positions agree with TRBD2. Germline loops: CDR1 SGHTA, CDR2 FQGNSA. CDR3 size: 14 residues. J was trimmed by 2 bases and V by 10 bases; bases with no gene match: 11. The full variable domain, in which reference TRBV7-2 and TRBJ2-7 provide the parts outside the CDR3, is GAGVSQSPSNKVTEKGKDVELRCDPISGHTALYWYRQSLGQGLEFLIYFQGNSAPDKSGLPSDRFSAERTGGSVSTLTIQRTQQEDSAVYLCATNQGSGPYEQYFGPGTRLTVT.

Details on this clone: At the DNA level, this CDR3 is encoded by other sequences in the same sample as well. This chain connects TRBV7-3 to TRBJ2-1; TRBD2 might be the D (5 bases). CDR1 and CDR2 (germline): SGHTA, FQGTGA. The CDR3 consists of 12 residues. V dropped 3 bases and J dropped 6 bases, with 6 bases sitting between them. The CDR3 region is CASSLDSNEQFF. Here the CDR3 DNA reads TGTGCCAGCAGCTTGGACTCCAATGAGCAGTTCTTC.

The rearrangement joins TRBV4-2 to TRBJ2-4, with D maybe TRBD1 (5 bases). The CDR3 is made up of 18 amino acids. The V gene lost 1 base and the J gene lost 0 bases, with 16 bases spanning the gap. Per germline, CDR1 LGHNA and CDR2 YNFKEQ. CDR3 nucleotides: TGTGCCAGCAGCCAAGGAATCCAGGGAAGCCTAGCCAAAAACATTCAGTACTTC. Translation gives CASSQGIQGSLAKNIQYF.

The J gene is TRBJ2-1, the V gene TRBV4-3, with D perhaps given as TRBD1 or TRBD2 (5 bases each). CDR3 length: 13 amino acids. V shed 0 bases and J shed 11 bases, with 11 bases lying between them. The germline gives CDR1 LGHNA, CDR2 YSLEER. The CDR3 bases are TGCGCCAGCAGCCAAGACTTTCCGGGACAGCAGTTCTTC. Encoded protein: CASSQDFPGQQFF.

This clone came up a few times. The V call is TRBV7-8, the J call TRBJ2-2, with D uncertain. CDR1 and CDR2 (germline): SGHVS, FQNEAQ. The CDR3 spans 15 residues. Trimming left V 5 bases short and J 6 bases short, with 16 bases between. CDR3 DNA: TGTGCCAGCAGCCGGACGCGTTCTTTTGCCGGGGAGCTGTTTTTT. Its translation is CASSRTRSFAGELFF.

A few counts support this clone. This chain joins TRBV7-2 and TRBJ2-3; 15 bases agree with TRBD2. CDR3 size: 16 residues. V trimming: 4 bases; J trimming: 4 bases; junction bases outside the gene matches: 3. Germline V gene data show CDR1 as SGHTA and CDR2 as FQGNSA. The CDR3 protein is CASSSGLAGGADTQYF. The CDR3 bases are TGTGCCAGCAGCTCCGGACTAGCGGGAGGGGCAGATACGCAGTATTTT.

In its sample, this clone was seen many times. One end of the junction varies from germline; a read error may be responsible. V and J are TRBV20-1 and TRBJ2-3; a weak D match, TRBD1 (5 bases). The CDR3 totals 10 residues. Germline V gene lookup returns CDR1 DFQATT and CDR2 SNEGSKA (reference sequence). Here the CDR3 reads CSARGQGFHF. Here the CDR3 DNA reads TGCAGTGCTAGAGGGCAGGGTTTTCATTTT.

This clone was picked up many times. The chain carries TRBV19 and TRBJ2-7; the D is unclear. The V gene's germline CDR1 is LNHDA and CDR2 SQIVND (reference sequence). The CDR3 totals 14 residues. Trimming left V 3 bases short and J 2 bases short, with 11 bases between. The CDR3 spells CASSIGRDAYEQYF. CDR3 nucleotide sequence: TGTGCCAGTAGTATTGGTAGGGATGCCTACGAGCAGTACTTC.

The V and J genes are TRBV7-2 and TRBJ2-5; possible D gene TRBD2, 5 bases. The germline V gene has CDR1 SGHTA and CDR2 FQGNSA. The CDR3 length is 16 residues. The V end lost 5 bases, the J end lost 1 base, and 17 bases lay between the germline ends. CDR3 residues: CASSNQAPGGQETQYF. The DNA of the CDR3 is TGTGCCAGCAGCAACCAGGCGCCTGGAGGCCAAGAGACCCAGTACTTC.

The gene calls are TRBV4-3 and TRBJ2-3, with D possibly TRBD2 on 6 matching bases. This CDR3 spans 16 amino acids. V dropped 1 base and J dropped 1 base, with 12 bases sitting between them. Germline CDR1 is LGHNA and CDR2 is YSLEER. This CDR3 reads CASSQGGLHGTDTQYF. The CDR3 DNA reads TGCGCCAGCAGCCAAGGAGGACTACACGGCACAGATACGCAGTATTTT.

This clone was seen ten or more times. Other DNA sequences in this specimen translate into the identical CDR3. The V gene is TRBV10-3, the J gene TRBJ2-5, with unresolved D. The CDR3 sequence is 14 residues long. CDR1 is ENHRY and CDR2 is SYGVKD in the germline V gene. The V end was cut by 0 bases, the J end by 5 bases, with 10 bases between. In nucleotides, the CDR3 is TGTGCCATCAGTGAGTCGCGCGTGGGTGAGACCCAGTACTTC. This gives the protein CAISESRVGETQYF.

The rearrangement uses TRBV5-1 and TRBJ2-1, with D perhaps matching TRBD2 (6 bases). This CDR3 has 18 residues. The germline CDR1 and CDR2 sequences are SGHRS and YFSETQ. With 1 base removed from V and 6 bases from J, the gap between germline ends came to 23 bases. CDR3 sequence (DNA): TGCGCCAGCAGCTTGATGCCCTCCGGGAGAGAGGTGGGCAATGAGCAGTTCTTC. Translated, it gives CASSLMPSGREVGNEQFF.

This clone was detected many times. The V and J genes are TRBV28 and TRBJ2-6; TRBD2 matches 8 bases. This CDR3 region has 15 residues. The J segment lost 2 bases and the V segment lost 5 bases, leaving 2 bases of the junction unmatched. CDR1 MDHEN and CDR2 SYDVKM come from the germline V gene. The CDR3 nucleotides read TGTGCCAGCAGTAAAGCGGGGGCTGGGGCCAACGTCCTGACTTTC. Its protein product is CASSKAGAGANVLTF.

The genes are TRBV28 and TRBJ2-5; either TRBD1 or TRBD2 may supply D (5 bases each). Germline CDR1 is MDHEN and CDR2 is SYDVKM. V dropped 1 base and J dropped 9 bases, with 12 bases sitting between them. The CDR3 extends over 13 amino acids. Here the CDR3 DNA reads TGTGCCAGCAGTTTATTCCCCCTGGGGGCCCAGTACTTC. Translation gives CASSLFPLGAQYF.

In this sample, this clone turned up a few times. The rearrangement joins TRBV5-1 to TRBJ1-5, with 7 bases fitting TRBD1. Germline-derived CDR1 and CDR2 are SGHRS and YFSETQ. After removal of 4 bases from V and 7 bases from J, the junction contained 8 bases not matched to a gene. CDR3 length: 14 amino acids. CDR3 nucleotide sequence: TGCGCCAGCAGCGAGGGGGCTAGGGGGCAGCCCCAGCATTTT. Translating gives CASSEGARGQPQHF.